This T cell receptor (beta chain) was recorded in a study of identical twins. Overall study findings and caveats: Diverse VJ usage suggested most zero-insertion clonotypes were not invariant T cells.

Only healthy Caucasians were enrolled as donors. TCRdb reprocessed the 5' RACE reads via MiXCR and lists one record per CDR3 protein. Found here are some 900,000 distinct CDR3 sequences, 9% to 15% of them singletons; the top ten hold around 1.5%. Trimming removed 2 bases at V and 4 bases at J, with 5 bases between. The CDR3 spans 12 residues. CDR1 DFQATT and CDR2 SNEGSKA come from the germline V gene (reference sequence). The table lists this clonotype with a few counts. As yet, its antigen is unknown. The sample also formed part of further work on yellow fever vaccine responses in identical twins.

The specimen sequenced was PBMCs. The chain uses TRBV20-1 and TRBJ2-2; unclear D gene. The clonotype comes from a woman under 30 in good health. CDR3: CSARHITGELFF. The CDR3 nucleotides read TGCAGTGCTAGACATATCACCGGGGAGCTGTTTTTT.